The rows below give T cell receptor beta chains drawn from one sample of a study of blood T cell repertoires in COVID-19. Some clones are missing from TCRdb's copy, which holds only in-frame ones; the method was immunoSEQ multiplex PCR. The table shows about 110,000 clones, with around 80% occurring only once. Material: peripheral blood. The receptors here all came from a human donor in a cohort sampled during active or convalescent COVID-19. CDR3s include the opening cysteine and the closing phenylalanine or tryptophan. D genes are given only for firm matches. Some rows mark clone size as missing; the rest say once, few, many or name a class of expanded clone.

TRBV4-3,-,TRBJ1-6,TRBD1,CASSPKGQNNSPLHF,TGCGCCAGCAGCCCCAAGGGACAGAATAATTCACCCCTCCACTTT
TRBV19,-,TRBJ2-5,TRBD2,CASSIVTLAGKQETQYF,TGTGCCAGTAGTATAGTCACCCTAGCGGGAAAGCAAGAGACCCAGTACTTC
TRBV10-3,few,TRBJ1-5,-,CAISEQGYQPQHF,TGTGCCATCAGTGAACAGGGATACCAGCCCCAGCATTTT
TRBV29-1,-,TRBJ1-1,-,CSTRSGADGTEAFF,TGCAGCACGCGTTCAGGGGCGGACGGGACTGAAGCTTTCTTT
TRBV11-2,-,TRBJ1-3,-,CASSRGETGNTIYF,TGTGCCAGCAGCCGGGGGGAAACTGGAAACACCATATATTTT
TRBV29-1,-,TRBJ1-4,TRBD1,CSARTGEGDEKLFF,TGCAGCGCACGGACAGGGGAGGGGGATGAAAAACTGTTTTTT
TRBV10-3,-,TRBJ2-1,TRBD1,CAISGTGGADNEQFF,TGTGCCATCAGCGGGACAGGAGGCGCGGACAATGAGCAGTTCTTC
TRBV27,-,TRBJ2-7,TRBD2,CASSNATRYGGSYEQYF,TGTGCCAGCAGCAACGCAACCAGATACGGGGGGTCCTACGAGCAGTACTTC
TRBV18,-,TRBJ2-7,TRBD1,CASSPGVGQGVEQYF,TGTGCCAGCTCACCAGGTGTCGGACAGGGTGTCGAGCAGTACTTC
TRBV27,-,TRBJ1-5,TRBD1,CASSPQQGASNQPQHF,TGTGCCAGCAGTCCCCAACAGGGGGCGAGCAATCAGCCCCAGCATTTT
TRBV6-5,-,TRBJ2-7,-,CASSSGGRVLYEQYF,TGTGCCAGCAGCTCCGGCGGCAGGGTACTCTACGAGCAGTACTTC
TRBV4-1,-,TRBJ2-1,-,CASSPRGTGQGIRLADYNEQFF,TGCGCCAGCAGCCCCCGAGGGACAGGACAGGGTATACGACTAGCGGACTACAATGAGCAGTTCTTC
TRBV13,few,TRBJ1-6,-,CASKGLDSPLHF,TGTGCCAGCAAGGGGCTGGACTCACCCCTCCACTTT
TRBV10-2,-,TRBJ1-5,TRBD1,CASGQGVYSNQPQHF,TGCGCCAGTGGACAGGGGGTGTATAGCAATCAGCCCCAGCATTTT
TRBV27,once,TRBJ1-2,-,CASSLRPGVGYGYTF,TGTGCCAGCAGTTTGAGGCCGGGAGTTGGCTATGGCTACACCTTC
TRBV6-2/TRBV6-3,-,TRBJ2-1,TRBD2,CASSYSILAGAPNEQFF,TGTGCCAGCAGCTACTCGATATTAGCGGGGGCACCCAATGAGCAGTTCTTC